This record looks at one TCR beta chain sequence and its context. The sample comes from a study of blood T cells in healthy people across ages. Together with a sample-barcoded 5' primer, a J-beta primer mix was included in a second PCR lasting about 7 to 11 cycles. TCRdb called the 5' RACE reads again in MiXCR, with one record for every CDR3 protein. Among over 600,000 distinct CDR3 sequences listed, around 43% were seen once. Germline loops: CDR1 SGHVS, CDR2 FNYEAQ. J was trimmed by 3 bases and V by 3 bases; bases with no gene match: 6. The CDR3 runs to 16 residues. For every donor, a draw yielded about 9.7 milliliters of peripheral blood.

The sequencing sample was made of blood. The chain combines TRBV7-6 with TRBJ1-4; 8 nucleotides line up with TRBD1. This TCR was sampled from an elderly man in good health. CDR3 residues: CASSLDTGGPNEKLFF. The CDR3 DNA reads TGTGCCAGCAGCTTGGACACAGGGGGGCCTAATGAAAAACTGTTTTTT.